The T cell receptor beta chain described here comes from a study of cytomegalovirus exposure and HLA in healthy donors. Primers: 60 Vbeta forward and 13 Jbeta reverse. Method: immunoSEQ multiplex PCR; TCRdb's copy keeps in-frame clones and lacks some. The profile shows 90,000 to 110,000 clones, roughly 13% of them singletons. The germline V and J ends were trimmed by 1 base and 3 bases, with 6 bases remaining between them. This CDR3 region has 12 residues. The V gene's germline CDR1 is GTSNPN and CDR2 SVGIG (reference sequence). Findings and limits, study-wide: In a later analysis, the majority of CMV-associated beta chains seemingly showed HLA restriction. Researchers left out some V segments, among them TRBV6-2 and TRBV6-3, as indistinguishable.

In this sample, this clone turned up a few times. Its antigen is unknown. The sequence was obtained from a man aged 35 to 55 in good health and CMV-seropositive. The sequencing sample was made of PBMCs. V is TRBV30 and J is TRBJ1-1; TRBD1 might be the D (5 bases). The CDR3 region is CAWSGQHTEAFF. The CDR3 region has the DNA TGTGCCTGGAGTGGACAGCACACTGAAGCTTTCTTT.